This T cell receptor (beta chain) was documented in a study of cytomegalovirus exposure and HLA in healthy donors. Study-level background: Genetic ancestry analysis placed over 65% of the 410 or so donors that were genotyped in the Caucasian-associated cluster. Study-level points and caveats: Overall, some 160 TCR beta chains were annotated as cytomegalovirus-associated. Differences between HLA loci emerged in a later analysis of TCR association rates, with DRB1 most and HLA-C fewest. Associated with HLA alleles at 0.05 false discovery rate in a later analysis were over 15,000 TCR beta sequences.

With 60 Vbeta and 13 Jbeta primers, the PCR was carried out. Clones were sequenced by immunoSEQ multiplex PCR, and TCRdb holds only the in-frame ones, with some missing. The sample yields 100,000 or so clones, around 82% seen once. CDR1 is ENHRY, CDR2 SYGVKD, per germline. The CDR3 is 14 amino acids. V shed 5 bases and J 5 bases; nucleotides not matched to a gene: 5. Comment on this clone: Its antigen is currently unknown.

Sequenced: PBMCs. This clonotype originated in a man younger than 35 in good health and CMV-seronegative. V usage is TRBV10-3 and J usage is TRBJ2-5, with 10 bases identical to TRBD2. The CDR3 spells CAISSGTSDETQYF. CDR3 in DNA: TGTGCCATCAGTTCCGGGACTAGCGATGAGACCCAGTACTTC.